The present entry profiles one T cell receptor (beta chain) with its context. Its antigen is not known. The V and J ends lost 4 bases and 3 bases respectively, with 16 bases between them. This CDR3 has 16 residues. Germline V CDR1 and CDR2: SGHNT, YYREEE (reference sequence). The sample originates from a study of a mutant IDH1 vaccine in newly diagnosed glioma. Background on the study: Before enrollment, the patients had been treated with radiotherapy alone, temozolomide alone, or both together. Most of them had received both. Whole-study findings and limits: Seemingly, pseudoprogression had no relation to changes in the top peripheral T cell clonotypes.

The repertoire was sequenced with immunoSEQ multiplex PCR; TCRdb's copy has only in-frame clones and lacks some. The sample lists tens of thousands of clones; roughly four fifths were seen once. Indicated time point: week 47, end of study. What each vaccine dose contained was 300 ug of mutant IDH1 20-mer peptide, accompanied by topical imiquimod. Patients received eight vaccinations in weeks 1, 3, 5, 7, 11, 15, 19, 23. The specimen was PBMCs, collected from a glioma patient whose treatment included an IDH1 peptide vaccine. J is TRBJ1-4 and V is TRBV5-4; D call uncertain. This sequence originates from a woman between 45 and 60 years old with glioma. The CDR3 DNA reads as TGTGCCAGCAGCCAAGACCGGGGATCGGCTAATGAAAAACTGTTTTTT. Its translation: CASSQDRGSANEKLFF.